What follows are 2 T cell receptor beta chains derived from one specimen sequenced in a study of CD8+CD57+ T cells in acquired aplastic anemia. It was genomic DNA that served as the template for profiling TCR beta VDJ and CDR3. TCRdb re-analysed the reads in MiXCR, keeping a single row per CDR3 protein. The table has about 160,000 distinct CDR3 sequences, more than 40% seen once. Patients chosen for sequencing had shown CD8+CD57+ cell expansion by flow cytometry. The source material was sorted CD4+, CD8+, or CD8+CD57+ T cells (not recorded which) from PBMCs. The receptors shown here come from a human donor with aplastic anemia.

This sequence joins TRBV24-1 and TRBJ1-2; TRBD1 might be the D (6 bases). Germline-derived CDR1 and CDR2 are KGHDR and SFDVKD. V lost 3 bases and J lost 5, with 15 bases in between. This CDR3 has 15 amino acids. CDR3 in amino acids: CATSDPRGGGYGYTF. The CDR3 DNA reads TGTGCCACCAGTGATCCGAGGGGAGGGGGTTATGGCTACACCTTC.

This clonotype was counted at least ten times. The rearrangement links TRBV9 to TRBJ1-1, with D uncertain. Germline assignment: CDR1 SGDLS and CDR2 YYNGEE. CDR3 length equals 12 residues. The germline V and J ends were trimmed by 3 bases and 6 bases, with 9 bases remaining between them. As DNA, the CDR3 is TGTGCCAGCAGCGGGCGAGTGGCTGAAGCTTTCTTT. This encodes CASSGRVAEAFF.